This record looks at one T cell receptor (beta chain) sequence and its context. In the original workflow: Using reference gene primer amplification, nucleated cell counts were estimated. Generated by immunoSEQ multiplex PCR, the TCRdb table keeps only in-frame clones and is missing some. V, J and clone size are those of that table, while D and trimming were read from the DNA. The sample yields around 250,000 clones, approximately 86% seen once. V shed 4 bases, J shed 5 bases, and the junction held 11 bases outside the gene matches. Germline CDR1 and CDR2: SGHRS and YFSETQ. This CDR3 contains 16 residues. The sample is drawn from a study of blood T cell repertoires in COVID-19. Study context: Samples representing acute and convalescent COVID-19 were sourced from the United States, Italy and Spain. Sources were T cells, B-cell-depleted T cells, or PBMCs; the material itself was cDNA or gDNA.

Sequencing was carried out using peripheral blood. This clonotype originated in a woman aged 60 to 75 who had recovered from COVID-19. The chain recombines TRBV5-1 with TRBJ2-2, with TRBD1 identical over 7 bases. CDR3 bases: TGCGCCAGCAGCCCTGACACAGGGGATTTAACCGGGGAGCTGTTTTTT. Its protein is CASSPDTGDLTGELFF.